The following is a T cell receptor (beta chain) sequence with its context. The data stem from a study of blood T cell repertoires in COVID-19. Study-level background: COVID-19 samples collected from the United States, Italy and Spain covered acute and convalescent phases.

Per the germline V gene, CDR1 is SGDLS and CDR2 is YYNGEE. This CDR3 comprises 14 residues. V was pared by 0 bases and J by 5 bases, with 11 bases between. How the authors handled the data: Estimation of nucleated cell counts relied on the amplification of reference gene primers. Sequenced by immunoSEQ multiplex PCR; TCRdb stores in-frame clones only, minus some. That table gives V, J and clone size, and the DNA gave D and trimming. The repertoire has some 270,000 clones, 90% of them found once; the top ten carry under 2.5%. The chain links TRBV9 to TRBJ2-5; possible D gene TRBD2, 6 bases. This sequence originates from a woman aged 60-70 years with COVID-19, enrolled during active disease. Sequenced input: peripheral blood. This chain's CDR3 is CASSVEGGGETQYF. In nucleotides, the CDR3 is TGTGCCAGCAGCGTAGAAGGAGGAGGGGAGACCCAGTACTTC.